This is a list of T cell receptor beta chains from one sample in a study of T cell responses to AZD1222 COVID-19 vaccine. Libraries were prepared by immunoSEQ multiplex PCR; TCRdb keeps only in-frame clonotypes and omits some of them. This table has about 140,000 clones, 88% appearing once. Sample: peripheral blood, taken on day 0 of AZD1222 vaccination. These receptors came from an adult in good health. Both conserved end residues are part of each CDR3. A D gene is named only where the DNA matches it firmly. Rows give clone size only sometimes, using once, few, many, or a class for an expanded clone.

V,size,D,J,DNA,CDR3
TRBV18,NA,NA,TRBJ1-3,TGTGCCAGCTCACCGCAGGGAGACGGAAACACCATATATTTT,CASSPQGDGNTIYF
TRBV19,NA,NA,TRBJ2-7,TGTGCCAGTGGGGTCTTTCCGGGATCCCACGAGCAGTACTTC,CASGVFPGSHEQYF
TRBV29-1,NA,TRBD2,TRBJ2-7,TGCAGCGGCGGGGGAGGCGACTCCTACGAGCAGTACTTC,CSGGGGDSYEQYF
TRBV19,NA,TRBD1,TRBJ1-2,TGTGCCAGTAGGCCAGACAGGGGATCTAACTATGGCTACACCTTC,CASRPDRGSNYGYTF
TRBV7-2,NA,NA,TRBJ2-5,TGTGCCAGCAGCTTATGGGCAGCTCAAGAGACCCAGTACTTC,CASSLWAAQETQYF
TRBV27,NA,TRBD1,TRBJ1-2,TGTGCCAGCAGTTTTGGGGGACAGGACCTTAGGTATGGCTACACCTTC,CASSFGGQDLRYGYTF
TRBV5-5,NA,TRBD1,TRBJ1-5,TGTGCCAGCAGCGGAAGCGGGACAGGGGGGGTGAAAAATCAGCCCCAGCATTTT,CASSGSGTGGVKNQPQHF
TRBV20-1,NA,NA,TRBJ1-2,TGCAGTGCTAGCGGGAACTATGGCTACACCTTC,CSASGNYGYTF
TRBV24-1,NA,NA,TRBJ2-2,TGTGCCACCAGTGCAGCCGGGGCGAACACCGGGGAGCTGTTTTTT,CATSAAGANTGELFF
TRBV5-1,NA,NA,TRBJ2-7,TGCGCCAGCAGCCCAGCGGCCCAATCAGACGAGCAGTACTTC,CASSPAAQSDEQYF
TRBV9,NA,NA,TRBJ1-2,TGTGCCAGCAGCGCCCTTACGGCGGGCTACACCTTC,CASSALTAGYTF
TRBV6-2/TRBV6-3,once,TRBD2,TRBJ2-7,TGTGCCAGCAGTTACGAGGGACTAGCGATGGGGCAGTACTTC,CASSYEGLAMGQYF
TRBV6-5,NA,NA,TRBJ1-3,TGTGCCAGCAGTCCACATTCGGCTGCGGGAAACACCATATATTTT,CASSPHSAAGNTIYF
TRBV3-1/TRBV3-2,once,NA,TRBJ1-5,TGTGCCAGCAGCCCTCAGAGAGATCAGCCCCAGCATTTT,CASSPQRDQPQHF
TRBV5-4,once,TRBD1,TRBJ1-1,TGTGCCAGCAGCTTGGGGCTTACAGGGGATCGTAGTGAAGCTTTCTTT,CASSLGLTGDRSEAFF
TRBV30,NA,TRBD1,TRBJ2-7,TGTGCCTGGGACAGGGGCTACGAGCAGTACTTC,CAWDRGYEQYF
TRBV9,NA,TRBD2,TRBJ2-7,TGTGCCAGCAGCCCCCTTGCGGGAGGGAACACCTACGAGCAGTACTTC,CASSPLAGGNTYEQYF
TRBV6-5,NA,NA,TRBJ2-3,TGTGCCAGCAGTTACTCGGGTGTTGCTGAGACAGATACGCAGTATTTT,CASSYSGVAETDTQYF
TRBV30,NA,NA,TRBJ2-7,TGTGCCTACACCAGGCGGGATACCTACGAGCAGTACTTC,CAYTRRDTYEQYF
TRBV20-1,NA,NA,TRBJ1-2,TGCAGTGCTAGTGACCTTTATTCTACGGGTGGCTACACCTTC,CSASDLYSTGGYTF
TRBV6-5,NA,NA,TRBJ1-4,TGTGCCAGCAGGCCCGGCCTATCCGGAAAACTGTTTTTT,CASRPGLSGKLFF
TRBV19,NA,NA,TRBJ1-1,TGTGCCAGTAGTATGGGGCCGGAAGGGAACACTGAAGCTTTCTTT,CASSMGPEGNTEAFF
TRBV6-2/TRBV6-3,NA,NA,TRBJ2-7,TGTGCCAGCAGTTACTCCGGGGCCCGCCGCTACGAGCAGTACTTC,CASSYSGARRYEQYF
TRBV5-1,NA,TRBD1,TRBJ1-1,TGCGCCAGCAGCCTAAGTGGACAGGGTAGTCCTGAAGCTTTCTTT,CASSLSGQGSPEAFF
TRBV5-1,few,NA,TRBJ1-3,TGCGCCAGCAGCGAGGACAGAGGAAACACCATATATTTT,CASSEDRGNTIYF
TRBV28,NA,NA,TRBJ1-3,TGTGCCAGCAGTAAATTACAGGGCCTAAGCTCTGGAAACACCATATATTTT,CASSKLQGLSSGNTIYF
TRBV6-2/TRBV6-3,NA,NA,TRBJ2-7,TGTGCCAGCAGCAGGGAGTACACCTACGAGCAGTACTTC,CASSREYTYEQYF
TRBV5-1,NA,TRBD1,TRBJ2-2,TGCGCCAGCAGCGTGGGGACAGGTTCTTACACCGGGGAGCTGTTTTTT,CASSVGTGSYTGELFF
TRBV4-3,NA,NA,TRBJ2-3,TGCGCCAGCAGCCAAGTTCTCGGCGGACCAATAAACACAGATACGCAGTATTTT,CASSQVLGGPINTDTQYF
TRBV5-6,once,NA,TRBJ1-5,TGTGCCAGCAGCTTGGCCGGGTTGAGTGGCCGACAGCCCCAGCATTTT,CASSLAGLSGRQPQHF
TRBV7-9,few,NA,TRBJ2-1,TGTGCCAGCAGCTTCGAATTGAGCTCCTACAATGAGCAGTTCTTC,CASSFELSSYNEQFF
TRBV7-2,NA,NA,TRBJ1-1,TGTGCCAGCAGCCCCCGGAACACTGAAGCTTTCTTT,CASSPRNTEAFF
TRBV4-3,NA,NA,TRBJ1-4,TGCGCCAGCAGCCAAGATTGGAATTATCCCCCTGGAACCGGGCGGACGAATGAAAAACTGTTTTTT,CASSQDWNYPPGTGRTNEKLFF
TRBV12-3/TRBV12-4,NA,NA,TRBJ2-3,TGTGCCAGCAGCACCCACGGGTTGATCGCGTATTTT,CASSTHGLIAYF
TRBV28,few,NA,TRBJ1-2,TGTGCCAGCAGTTCGGTCTCGGAAGCTAACTATGGCTACACCTTC,CASSSVSEANYGYTF
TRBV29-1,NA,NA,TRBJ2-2,TGCAGCGCCCTTGGGGACCGCCAGGCAGGGGAGCTGTTTTTT,CSALGDRQAGELFF
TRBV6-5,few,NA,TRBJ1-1,TGTGCCAGCGGGGGACATCTGAACACTGAAGCTTTCTTT,CASGGHLNTEAFF
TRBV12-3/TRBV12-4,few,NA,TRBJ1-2,TGTGCCAGCAGTTTAGCAGGGGAAAGCGGCTACACCTTC,CASSLAGESGYTF
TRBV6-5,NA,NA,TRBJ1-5,TGTGCCAGCACAGACAATCAGCCCCAGCATTTT,CASTDNQPQHF
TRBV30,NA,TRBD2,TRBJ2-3,TGTGCCTGGAGTGGGCTAGCGGGCCAAGGAGATACGCAGTATTTT,CAWSGLAGQGDTQYF
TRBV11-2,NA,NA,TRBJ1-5,TGTGCCAGCAGCTTGGATGGGGGGAACCAGCCCCAGCATTTT,CASSLDGGNQPQHF
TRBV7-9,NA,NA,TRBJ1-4,TGTGCCAGCAGCCAAAGGGGTTTCGGTAATGAAAAACTGTTTTTT,CASSQRGFGNEKLFF
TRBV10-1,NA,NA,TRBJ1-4,TGCGCCAGCACTCTTACAGGGAAGAACGAAAAACTGTTTTTT,CASTLTGKNEKLFF
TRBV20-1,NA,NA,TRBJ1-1,TGCAGTGCTAGTCCAGGGCGAGGGAACACTGAAGCTTTCTTT,CSASPGRGNTEAFF
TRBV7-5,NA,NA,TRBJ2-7,TGTGTCAGAAGCCCGAAGGCCGTTGGGACAGGGTTCTCCTACGAGCAGTACTTC,CVRSPKAVGTGFSYEQYF
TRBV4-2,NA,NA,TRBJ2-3,TGTGCCAGCAGCCTCACACAATTGGATACGCAGTATTTT,CASSLTQLDTQYF
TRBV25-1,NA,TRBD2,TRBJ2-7,TGTGCCAGCAGGGGGACCGGGGGGACCTACGAGCAGTACTTC,CASRGTGGTYEQYF
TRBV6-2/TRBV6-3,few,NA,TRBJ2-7,TGTGCCAGCAGTTCAAGAACCGGGGATGACTACGAGCAGTACTTC,CASSSRTGDDYEQYF
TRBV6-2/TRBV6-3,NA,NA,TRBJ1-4,TGTGCCAGCAGTTACTCGGGGGCGACTAATGAAAAACTGTTTTTT,CASSYSGATNEKLFF
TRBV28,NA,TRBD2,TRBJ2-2,TGTGCCAGCAGTTTAAGCGGGAGGTTTTCCGGGGAGCTGTTTTTT,CASSLSGRFSGELFF
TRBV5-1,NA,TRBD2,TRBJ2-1,TGCGCCAGCAGCGTTCCTAGCGGGAGCGAGCAGTTCTTC,CASSVPSGSEQFF
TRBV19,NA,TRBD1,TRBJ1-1,TGTGCCAGTAGCCCTGGGGACAGACAGGGACGCACTGAAGCTTTCTTT,CASSPGDRQGRTEAFF
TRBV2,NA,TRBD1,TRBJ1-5,TGTGCCAGCATCAAGGGAGCAGGGGGCGCGTATCAGCCCCAGCATTTT,CASIKGAGGAYQPQHF
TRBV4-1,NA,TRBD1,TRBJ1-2,TGCGCCAGCAGCCAACCCATCCGGACAGGGACTAACTATGGCTACACCTTC,CASSQPIRTGTNYGYTF
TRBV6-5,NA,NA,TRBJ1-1,TGTGCCAGCAGTTTACGGGGGGTTGAAGCTTTCTTT,CASSLRGVEAFF
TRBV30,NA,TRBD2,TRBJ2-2,TGTGCCTTGCAAGCGGGGGACAAGCTCCCCGGGGAGCTGTTTTTT,CALQAGDKLPGELFF
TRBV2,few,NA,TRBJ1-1,TGTGCCAGCGGGATGTACACTGAAGCTTTCTTT,CASGMYTEAFF